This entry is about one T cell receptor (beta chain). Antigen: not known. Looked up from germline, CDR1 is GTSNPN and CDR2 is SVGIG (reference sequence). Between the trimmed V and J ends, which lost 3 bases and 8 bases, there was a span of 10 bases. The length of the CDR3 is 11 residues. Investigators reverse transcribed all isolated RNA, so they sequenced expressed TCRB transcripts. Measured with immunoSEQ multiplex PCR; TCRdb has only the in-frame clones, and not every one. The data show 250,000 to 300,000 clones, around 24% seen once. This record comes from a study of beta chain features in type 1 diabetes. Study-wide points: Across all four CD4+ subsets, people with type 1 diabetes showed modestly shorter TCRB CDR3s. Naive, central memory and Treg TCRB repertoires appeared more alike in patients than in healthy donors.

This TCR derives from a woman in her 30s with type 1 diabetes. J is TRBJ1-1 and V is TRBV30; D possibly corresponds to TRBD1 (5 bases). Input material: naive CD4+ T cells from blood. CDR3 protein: CAWRQEGEAFF. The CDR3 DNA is TGTGCCTGGAGGCAGGAGGGGGAAGCTTTCTTT.